This TCR beta chain was captured in a study of CD4 T cell repertoires in COVID-19. As regards this clone: No antigen is known for it.

V lost 2 bases and J 0 bases, leaving 7 bases between the germline ends. Per germline, CDR1 GTSNPN and CDR2 SVGIG (reference sequence). CDR3 length equals 13 residues. The study's findings and limits: In SARS-CoV and/or HKU1 spike cultures, between roughly 7 and 25% of SARS-CoV-2 clonotypes reappeared.

The memory T cells were sequenced right after ex vivo isolation, without culture. Clones were sequenced by immunoSEQ multiplex PCR, and TCRdb holds only the in-frame ones, with some missing. The sample has some 80,000 clones; roughly 85% are singletons. The sequenced sample was CD4+ T cells from peripheral blood, obtained after recovery from COVID-19. J is TRBJ1-1 and V is TRBV30; D perhaps matches TRBD1 (6 bases). The receptor's source is a human donor who had COVID-19. The CDR3 protein is CAWSPGVNTEAFF. The CDR3 DNA sequence: TGTGCCTGGAGTCCAGGGGTGAACACTGAAGCTTTCTTT.